Listed below are T cell receptor beta chains from one sample, sequenced in a study of Ad26.COV2.S vaccination and SARS-CoV-2 variants. Some clones are missing from TCRdb's copy, which holds only in-frame ones; the method was immunoSEQ multiplex PCR. The repertoire consists of about 390,000 clones, with around 92% occurring once and the leading ten covering around 1.8%. Sequences were derived from peripheral blood, sampled in a trial of Ad26.COV2.S vaccine versus placebo. The receptors shown here come from a person between 18 and 65 years old who received the Ad26.COV2.S COVID-19 vaccine or a placebo. Each CDR3 is given without its conserved first and last residue. Fields, in order: J gene, V gene, CDR3 protein.

TRBJ1-3 TRBV28 ASSAHGGNTIY
TRBJ1-1 TRBV29-1 SVHGPRSEAF
TRBJ2-7 TRBV6-5 ASSALNVLAYEQY
TRBJ1-2 TRBV2 ASSPNDRAGGYT
TRBJ2-7 TRBV12-3/TRBV12-4 ASSYQGDEQY
TRBJ2-5 TRBV15 ATSRGGSGGKQETQY
TRBJ2-3 TRBV5-4 ASSFWRSTDTQY
TRBJ2-5 TRBV11-3 ASSPGDRGDQETQY
TRBJ1-6 TRBV7-9 ASTSPLH
TRBJ2-1 TRBV27 ASSSLGSFGYNEQF
TRBJ1-6 TRBV11-2 ASSFNRVWDSPLH
TRBJ2-3 TRBV6-6 ASSYSTRSTDTQY
TRBJ1-2 TRBV15 ATSGPAAGTAGYT
TRBJ1-5 TRBV4-3 ASSQGQGRQPQH
TRBJ1-4 TRBV5-1 ASSLGGSSTNEKLF
TRBJ1-6 TRBV3-1/TRBV3-2 ASSQRTVSPLH
TRBJ1-1 TRBV12-3/TRBV12-4 ASSLDGFEAF